This TCR beta chain came from a study of blood T cells in healthy people across ages. Together with a sample-barcoded 5' primer, a J-beta primer mix was included in a second PCR lasting about 7 to 12 cycles. From the 5' RACE reads, TCRdb called clonotypes with MiXCR, one entry per CDR3 protein. The profile shows hundreds of thousands of distinct CDR3 sequences, about 32% of them singletons. It was 9.5 to 10 milliliters of peripheral blood that were drawn from each donor. This clonotype was recorded at least ten times. Sequencing was done on a sample of blood. The TCR was taken from an elderly woman in good health.

The CDR3 coding sequence is TGTGCCAGCAGTTTATCGTCCGGGCTAGCCAAAAACATTCAGTACTTC. Its protein product is CASSLSSGLAKNIQYF. The chain carries TRBV27 and TRBJ2-4, with unresolved D. From germline, CDR1 is MNHEY and CDR2 SMNVEV (reference sequence). This CDR3 has 16 residues. Trimming pared 0 bases from V and 0 bases from J, leaving 9 bases between.